Shown below are 3 T cell receptor beta chains from a single sample sequenced in a study of T cells in localized non-small cell lung cancer. Profiled with immunoSEQ multiplex PCR; TCRdb holds only in-frame clones, not every one. The sample has 30,000 to 40,000 clones; around 80% are singletons. Sequencing used peripheral blood, obtained before any cancer treatment. The receptor set was obtained from a male donor aged 60 or over with stage II squamous cell lung carcinoma.

The rearrangement links TRBV13 to TRBJ2-2; D is tentatively TRBD1 or TRBD2 (5 bases each). With 5 bases removed from V and 3 bases from J, the gap between germline ends came to 16 bases. Germline values: CDR1 PRHDT, CDR2 FYEKMQ (reference sequence). The CDR3 contains 16 residues. CDR3 region: CASSPGTDQYTGELFF. Written as DNA, the CDR3 is TGTGCCAGCAGCCCCGGGACCGACCAGTACACCGGGGAGCTGTTTTTT.

The V and J genes are TRBV5-6 and TRBJ2-7; 10 positions agree with TRBD1. Germline V gene lookup returns CDR1 SGHDT and CDR2 YYEEEE. This CDR3 contains 14 residues. V was clipped by 7 bases and J by 3 bases; unmatched bases: 7. The CDR3, as DNA: TGTGCCAGCTCCTACGGGACAGGGGACTACGAGCAGTACTTC. Its protein product is CASSYGTGDYEQYF.

The CDR3 DNA reads TGTGCCAGCAGCTTGTGGGAGGGAGGGAATCAGCCCCAGCATTTT. It codes for CASSLWEGGNQPQHF. This chain uses TRBV5-5 with TRBJ1-5, with D hard to call. The CDR3 covers 15 residues. CDR1 is SGHKS and CDR2 is YYEKEE in the germline V gene (reference sequence). The V gene lost 1 base and the J gene lost 4 bases, with 12 bases spanning the gap. Supplemented by reference TRBV5-5 and TRBJ1-5, the full variable domain reads DAGVTQSPTHLIKTRGQQVTLRCSPISGHKSVSWYQQVLGQGPQFIFQYYEKEERGRGNFPDRFSARQFPNYSSELNVNALLLGDSALYLCASSLWEGGNQPQHFGDGTRLSIL.